The 20 T cell receptor beta chains below all came from one sample that was sequenced in a study of cytomegalovirus exposure and HLA in healthy donors (dated by TCRdb to 2016 to 2017). The library was produced with the immunoSEQ multiplex PCR assay. A mixture of 60 forward primers for TCR Vbeta segments and 13 reverse primers for TCR Jbeta segments was used in the multiplex PCR. TCRdb mirrors the immuneACCESS table, restricted to in-frame sequences. Some clones are absent from its copies; in checked studies, under half trace to an unresolved V gene, and the reason for the others is unknown. Within this sample are about 160,000 clones, with around 84% of them counted one time only. 5% to 7% of the sample is taken by the ten largest. The sample was PBMCs. Every receptor here comes from a man between 50 and 59 years old in good health and CMV-seropositive.

The sample holds many counts of this clone. J is TRBJ1-1 and V is TRBV7-6, with D unclear. CDR3 length equals 13 residues. Trimming cost V 1 base and J 4 bases, with 7 bases left between them. Germline CDR1 and CDR2: SGHVS and FNYEAQ. The CDR3 sequence: CASSLGQSTEAFF. The CDR3 DNA sequence: TGTGCCAGCAGCTTAGGACAATCCACTGAAGCTTTCTTT.

Notes on this clone: At one end, the junction sequence differs from germline, possibly due to a read error. The chain joins TRBV7-7 to TRBJ2-5, with 7 positions matching TRBD2. Per the germline V gene, CDR1 is SSHAT and CDR2 is FNYEAQ (reference sequence). The CDR3 has 15 amino acids. CDR3 sequence reads: CASSLASGTTSTQYF. The CDR3, as DNA: TGTGCTAGCAGCTTAGCCTCTGGGACTACCTCGACCCAGTACTTC.

The chain carries TRBV2 and TRBJ2-2; D possibly corresponds to TRBD1 (5 bases). Germline-derived CDR1 and CDR2 are SNHLY and FYNNEI. The CDR3 covers 13 residues. V was shortened by 9 bases and J by 1 base, with 9 bases between the two germline ends. The CDR3 DNA reads as TGTGCCAGTCGCACAGGGAACACCGGGGAGCTGTTTTTT. This codes for CASRTGNTGELFF.

The sample holds a few counts of this clone. The rearrangement uses TRBV5-1 and TRBJ2-7; TRBD2 matches at 13 bases. Per germline, CDR1 SGHRS and CDR2 YFSETQ. The CDR3 sequence is 16 residues long. V was clipped by 4 bases and J by 4 bases; unmatched bases: 8. In DNA, the CDR3 is TGCGCCAGCAGCCGGACTAGCGGGGGTCTTATTTACGAGCAGTACTTC. This codes for CASSRTSGGLIYEQYF.

V usage is TRBV5-1 and J usage is TRBJ2-5; 7 bases agree with TRBD1. CDR1 SGHRS and CDR2 YFSETQ come from the germline V gene. The CDR3 has 14 amino acids. Trimming at V came to 1 base and at J to 3 bases, leaving 3 bases not matched to a gene. CDR3 coding DNA: TGCGCCAGCAGCTTGCAGGGGGAGAAAGAGACCCAGTACTTC. Translated: CASSLQGEKETQYF.

The chain is built from TRBV10-2 and TRBJ1-2; 7 nucleotides match TRBD1. Germline CDR1 WSHSY, CDR2 SAAADI. V dropped 7 bases and J dropped 7; count of bases not matched to a gene: 18. The CDR3 totals 16 residues. The CDR3 coding sequence is TGCGCCAGCACCCCACTAAGCCTACAGGGGCAGGGTGGCTACACCTTC. Translation: CASTPLSLQGQGGYTF.

The rearrangement joins TRBV6-5 to TRBJ1-6; 9 nucleotides agree with TRBD1. Germline V gene data show CDR1 as MNHEY and CDR2 as SVGAGI. V lost 2 bases, J lost 7 bases, and 3 bases stayed unmatched. The CDR3 has 15 residues. In DNA, the CDR3 is TGTGCCAGCAGTTACACCGGGACAGGGAATTCACCCCTCCACTTT. It encodes CASSYTGTGNSPLHF.

V and J are TRBV6-6 and TRBJ2-1; TRBD1 matches 7 bases. The germline V gene has CDR1 MNHNY and CDR2 SVGAGI (reference sequence). The CDR3 extends over 15 amino acids. Trimming at V came to 6 bases and at J to 2 bases, leaving 7 bases not matched to a gene. The CDR3 coding sequence is TGTGCCAGCAGACCGGGACAGATTCCCTACAATGAGCAGTTCTTC. Its protein product is CASRPGQIPYNEQFF.

The rearrangement uses TRBV9 and TRBJ1-3, with D unclear. Trimming pared 0 bases from V and 0 bases from J, leaving 7 bases between. Germline V CDR1 and CDR2: SGDLS, YYNGEE. The length of the CDR3 is 15 residues. This CDR3 reads CASSVGAGSGNTIYF. In nucleotides, the CDR3 is TGTGCCAGCAGCGTAGGGGCCGGCTCTGGAAACACCATATATTTT.

V and J are TRBV7-6 and TRBJ1-5; perhaps TRBD1 as D (5 bases). The V gene's germline CDR1 is SGHVS and CDR2 FNYEAQ. The length of the CDR3 is 16 residues. V lost 1 base, J lost 0 bases, and 10 bases lay in between. The CDR3 loop is CASSLEGHYSNQPQHF. In DNA form, the CDR3 reads TGTGCCAGCAGCTTAGAAGGACATTATAGCAATCAGCCCCAGCATTTT.

The chain recombines TRBV11-1 with TRBJ1-1; no definite D call. Per the germline V gene, CDR1 is SGHAT and CDR2 is FQDESV (reference sequence). Trimming took off 4 bases at V and 2 bases at J, with 2 bases between the two ends. The CDR3 is 11 amino acids. The CDR3 bases are TGTGCCAGCAGCTCAAACACTGAAGCTTTCTTT. Its protein product is CASSSNTEAFF.

The chain combines TRBV10-2 with TRBJ1-2; D unresolved. Trimming took 0 bases from V and 8 from J, leaving 10 bases between them. The CDR3 contains 13 residues. Looked up from germline, CDR1 is WSHSY and CDR2 is SAAADI. CDR3 in DNA: TGCGCCAGCAGTGAGTCGTGGCGGCGAGGCTACACCTTC. It specifies CASSESWRRGYTF.

CDR3 DNA sequence: TGTGCCAGCAGCTTGGTGACTAGTGATTACAATGAGCAGTTCTTC. This translates into CASSLVTSDYNEQFF. The chain recombines TRBV5-6 with TRBJ2-1; possible D gene TRBD2, 6 bases. The CDR3 runs to 15 residues. V lost 0 bases and J lost 4, with 11 bases in between. Germline CDR1 SGHDT, CDR2 YYEEEE.

The table lists this clone with a count of one. The chain links TRBV2 to TRBJ2-2; TRBD2 matches at 8 bases. The CDR3 is made up of 15 amino acids. Germline CDR1 is SNHLY and CDR2 is FYNNEI. Trimming removed 3 bases from V and 5 bases from J; junction bases left unmatched: 5. CDR3 sequence reads: CASSEVREGTGELFF. CDR3 sequence (DNA): TGTGCCAGCAGTGAGGTTCGGGAGGGGACCGGGGAGCTGTTTTTT. Together with reference TRBV2 and TRBJ2-2, the CDR3 gives the full variable domain: EPEVTQTPSHQVTQMGQEVILRCVPISNHLYFYWYRQILGQKVEFLVSFYNNEISEKSEIFDDQFSVERPDGSNFTLKIRSTKLEDSAMYFCASSEVREGTGELFFGEGSRLTVL.

The chain employs TRBV2 and TRBJ2-1; 9 bases are shared with TRBD2. Germline values: CDR1 SNHLY, CDR2 FYNNEI. V shed 2 bases, J shed 10 bases, and the junction held 6 bases outside the gene matches. The CDR3 is made up of 14 amino acids. This CDR3 is CASSERLADSEQFF. DNA for the CDR3: TGTGCCAGCAGTGAAAGACTAGCGGACTCAGAGCAGTTCTTC.

The chain is built from TRBV5-1 and TRBJ2-3; 11 bases map to TRBD2. V trimming: 4 bases; J trimming: 4 bases; junction bases outside the gene matches: 11. This CDR3 comprises 17 residues. Germline CDR1 reads SGHRS; CDR2 reads YFSETQ. CDR3 in DNA: TGCGCCAGCAGCCCGGGTCTCCTAGCGGGGGGCGCAGATACGCAGTATTTT. Its translation: CASSPGLLAGGADTQYF.

The CDR3, as DNA: TGTGCCAGCAGTTTGGCCCGGGGAGGGGAAAACACCATATATTTT. Its translation: CASSLARGGENTIYF. V usage is TRBV6-6 and J usage is TRBJ1-3; the D gene is possibly TRBD1 (5 bases). The germline V gene has CDR1 MNHNY and CDR2 SVGAGI (reference sequence). Deletions cut 4 bases from V and 6 bases from J, with 16 bases between. This CDR3 spans 15 amino acids.

The chain uses TRBV7-9 and TRBJ2-1; 9 positions match TRBD2. This CDR3 has 14 amino acids. Trimming took 4 bases from V and 10 from J; bases not matched to a gene: 8. From germline, CDR1 is SEHNR and CDR2 FQNEAQ (reference sequence). The CDR3 region is CASSSGLATGEQFF. The CDR3 coding sequence is TGTGCCAGCAGCTCGGGACTAGCCACGGGGGAGCAGTTCTTC.

This chain connects TRBV11-2 to TRBJ2-1; 7 bases match TRBD2. Germline CDR1 and CDR2: SGHAT and FQNNGV. This CDR3 region has 15 residues. The J segment lost 2 bases and the V segment lost 3 bases, leaving 4 bases of the junction unmatched. The CDR3 DNA reads TGTGCCAGCAGCTTTGGGGGGGGTACCTACAATGAGCAGTTCTTC. Its protein is CASSFGGGTYNEQFF.

The CDR3 reads CASSLPGLAGETQYF. The CDR3 nucleotides read TGTGCCAGCAGCTTGCCAGGCCTTGCCGGAGAGACCCAGTACTTC. The rearrangement uses TRBV5-4 and TRBJ2-5; D uncertain. This CDR3 has 15 amino acids. Germline V gives CDR1 SGHNT, CDR2 YYREEE (reference sequence). Trimming pared 1 base from V and 4 bases from J, leaving 14 bases between. Full variable domain (missing parts from reference TRBV5-4 and TRBJ2-5): ETGVTQSPTHLIKTRGQQVTLRCSSQSGHNTVSWYQQALGQGPQFIFQYYREEENGRGNFPPRFSGLQFPNYSSELNVNALELDDSALYLCASSLPGLAGETQYFGPGTRLLVL.